These 2 T cell receptor beta chains originate from one sample sequenced in a study of blood T cell repertoires in COVID-19. Sequencing was performed with immunoSEQ multiplex PCR; in TCRdb, only in-frame clones are kept and a portion is missing. The repertoire holds 350,000 to 400,000 clones, with approximately 90% as singletons. Sequencing was done on a sample of PBMCs or T cells enriched from blood (not recorded which). The origin of the receptors is a woman aged 40 to 50 who had been exposed to COVID-19.

The rearrangement links TRBV11-1 to TRBJ2-1, with D unclear. V lost 4 bases and J 8 bases, leaving 12 bases between the germline ends. Germline assignment: CDR1 SGHAT and CDR2 FQDESV (reference sequence). The CDR3 spans 13 residues. The CDR3 is CASSSRVGDEQFF. As DNA, the CDR3 is TGTGCCAGCAGCTCGAGAGTGGGCGATGAGCAGTTCTTC.

The CDR3 sequence is CASTLRASPAYNEQFF. The CDR3 DNA follows: TGTGCCAGTACCCTCAGGGCCTCCCCAGCCTACAATGAGCAGTTCTTC. The chain employs TRBV19 and TRBJ2-1, with D maybe TRBD1 (5 bases). The V gene's germline CDR1 is LNHDA and CDR2 SQIVND (reference sequence). CDR3 length: 16 amino acids. Trimming removed 7 bases from V and 2 bases from J, with 18 bases in between. Using reference TRBV19 and TRBJ2-1 for the parts outside the CDR3, the full variable domain is DGGITQSPKYLFRKEGQNVTLSCEQNLNHDAMYWYRQDPGQGLRLIYYSQIVNDFQKGDIAEGYSVSREKKESFPLTVTSAQKNPTAFYLCASTLRASPAYNEQFFGPGTRLTVL.